Sequencing of this T cell receptor beta chain was carried out in a study of blood T cell repertoires in COVID-19. As for the study in general: COVID-19 samples collected from the United States, Italy and Spain covered acute and convalescent phases.

Per the authors' pipeline: The authors estimated nucleated cell counts from reference gene primer amplification. Assay used: immunoSEQ multiplex PCR; TCRdb lists only in-frame clones, some missing. V and J calls and clone size are those listed in that table; D and trimming were worked out from the DNA. The sample contains about 410,000 clones, 86% of which appear only once. Germline CDR1 MNHNS, CDR2 SASEGT. Trimming removed 3 bases from V and 3 bases from J, with 13 bases in between. The CDR3 is 15 residues long. The sample was peripheral blood. The TCR comes from a young woman with active or convalescent COVID-19. V is TRBV6-1 and J is TRBJ2-3, with a tentative D call TRBD2 (6 bases). CDR3: CASSDGGSKTDTQYF. The CDR3 DNA reads as TGTGCCAGCAGTGATGGAGGGTCGAAAACAGATACGCAGTATTTT.